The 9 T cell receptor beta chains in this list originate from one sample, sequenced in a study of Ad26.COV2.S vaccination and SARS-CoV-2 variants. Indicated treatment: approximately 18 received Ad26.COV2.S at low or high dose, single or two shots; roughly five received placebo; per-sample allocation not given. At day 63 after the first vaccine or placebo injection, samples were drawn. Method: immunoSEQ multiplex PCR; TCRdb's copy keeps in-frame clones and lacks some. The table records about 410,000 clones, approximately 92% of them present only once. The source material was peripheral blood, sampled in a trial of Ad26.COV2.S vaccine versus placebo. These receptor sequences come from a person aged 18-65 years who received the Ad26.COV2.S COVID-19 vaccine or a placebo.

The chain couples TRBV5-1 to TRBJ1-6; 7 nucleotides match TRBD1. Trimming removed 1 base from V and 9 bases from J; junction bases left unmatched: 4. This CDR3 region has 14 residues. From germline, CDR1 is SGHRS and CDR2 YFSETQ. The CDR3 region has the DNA TGCGCCAGCAGCTTGCGGGACAGCCGTTCACCCCTCCACTTT. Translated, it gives CASSLRDSRSPLHF.

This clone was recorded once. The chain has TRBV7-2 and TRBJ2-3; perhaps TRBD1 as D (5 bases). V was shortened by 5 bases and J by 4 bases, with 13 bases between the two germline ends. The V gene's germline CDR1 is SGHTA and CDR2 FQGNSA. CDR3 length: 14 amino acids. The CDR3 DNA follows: TGTGCCAGCAGCCTCGACAGCACCGCAGATACGCAGTATTTT. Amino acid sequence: CASSLDSTADTQYF. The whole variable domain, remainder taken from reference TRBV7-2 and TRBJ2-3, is GAGVSQSPSNKVTEKGKDVELRCDPISGHTALYWYRQSLGQGLEFLIYFQGNSAPDKSGLPSDRFSAERTGGSVSTLTIQRTQQEDSAVYLCASSLDSTADTQYFGPGTRLTVL.

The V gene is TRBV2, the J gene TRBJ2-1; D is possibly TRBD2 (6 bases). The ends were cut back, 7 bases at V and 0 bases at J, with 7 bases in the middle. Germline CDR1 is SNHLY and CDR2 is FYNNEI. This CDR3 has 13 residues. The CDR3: CASKAGSYNEQFF. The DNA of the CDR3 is TGTGCCAGCAAAGCGGGCTCCTACAATGAGCAGTTCTTC.

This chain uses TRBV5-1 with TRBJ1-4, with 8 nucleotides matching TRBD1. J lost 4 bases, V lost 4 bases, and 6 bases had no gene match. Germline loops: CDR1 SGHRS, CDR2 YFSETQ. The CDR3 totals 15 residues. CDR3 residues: CASSAGTGDNEKLFF. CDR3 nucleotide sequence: TGCGCCAGCAGCGCAGGGACAGGAGATAATGAAAAACTGTTTTTT.

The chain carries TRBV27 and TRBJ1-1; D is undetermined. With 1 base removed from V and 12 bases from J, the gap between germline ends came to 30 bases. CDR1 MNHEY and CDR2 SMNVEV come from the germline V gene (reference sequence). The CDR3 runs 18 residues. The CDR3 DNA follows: TGTGCCAGCAGTTTATTTGCTCGAGCGGGGTTACTTTTAGGTCCCCCTTTCTTT. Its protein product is CASSLFARAGLLLGPPFF.

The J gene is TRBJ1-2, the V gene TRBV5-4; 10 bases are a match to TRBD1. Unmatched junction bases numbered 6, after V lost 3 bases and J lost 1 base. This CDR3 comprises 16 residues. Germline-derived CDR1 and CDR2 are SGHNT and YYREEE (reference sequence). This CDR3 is CASSSGTGAGNYGYTF. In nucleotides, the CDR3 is TGTGCCAGCAGCTCCGGGACAGGGGCCGGTAACTATGGCTACACCTTC.

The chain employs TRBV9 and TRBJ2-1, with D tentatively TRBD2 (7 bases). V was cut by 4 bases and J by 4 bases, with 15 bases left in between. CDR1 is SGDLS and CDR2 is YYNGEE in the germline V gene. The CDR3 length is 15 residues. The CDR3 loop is CASSPWGGEYNEQFF. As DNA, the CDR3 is TGTGCCAGCAGCCCGTGGGGGGGCGAATACAATGAGCAGTTCTTC.

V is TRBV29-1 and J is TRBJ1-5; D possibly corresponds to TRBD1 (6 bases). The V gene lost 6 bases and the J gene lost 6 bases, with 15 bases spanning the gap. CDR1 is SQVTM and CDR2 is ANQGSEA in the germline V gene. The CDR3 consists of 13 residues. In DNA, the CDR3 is TGCAGCGTGATACAGGGTTTCGGTCAGCCCCAGCATTTT. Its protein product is CSVIQGFGQPQHF.

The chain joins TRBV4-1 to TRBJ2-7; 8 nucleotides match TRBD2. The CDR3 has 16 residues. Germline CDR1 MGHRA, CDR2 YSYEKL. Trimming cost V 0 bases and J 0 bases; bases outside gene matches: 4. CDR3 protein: CASSQDGRDLSYEQYF. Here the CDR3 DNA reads TGCGCCAGCAGCCAAGACGGGAGGGACCTCTCCTACGAGCAGTACTTC.